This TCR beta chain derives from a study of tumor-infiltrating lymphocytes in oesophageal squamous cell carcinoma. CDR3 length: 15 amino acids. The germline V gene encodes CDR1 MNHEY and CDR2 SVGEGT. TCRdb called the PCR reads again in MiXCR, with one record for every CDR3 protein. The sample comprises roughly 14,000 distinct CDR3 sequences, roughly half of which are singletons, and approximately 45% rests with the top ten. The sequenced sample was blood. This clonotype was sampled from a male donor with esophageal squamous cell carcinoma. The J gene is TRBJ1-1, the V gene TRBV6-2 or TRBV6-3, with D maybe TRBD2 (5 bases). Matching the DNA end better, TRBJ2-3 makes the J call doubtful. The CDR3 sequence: CASSYPPEGRDTQYF. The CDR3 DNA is TGTGCCAGCAGTTACCCGCCTGAAGGGAGAGATACGCAGTATTTT.